The rows below give T cell receptor beta chains drawn from one sample of a study of CD8+CD57+ T cells in acquired aplastic anemia. TCRdb analysed the reads with MiXCR anew, one entry per CDR3 protein. The sample comprises under 200,000 distinct CDR3 sequences, over 55% of which are singletons, and under 60% rests with the top ten. The sequenced material came from sorted CD4+, CD8+, or CD8+CD57+ T cells (not recorded which) from PBMCs. These receptors were obtained from a human donor with aplastic anemia. CDR3s include the opening cysteine and the closing phenylalanine or tryptophan. D genes are given only for firm matches. The listing skips clone size in some rows; elsewhere it reads once, few, many or a size class.

J gene,D gene,clone size,V gene,CDR3 DNA,CDR3 protein
TRBJ2-1,NA,NA,TRBV10-3,TGTGCCATCAGTGGTGGGGATGAGCAGTTCTTC,CAISGGDEQFF
TRBJ1-3,NA,once,TRBV4-3,TGCGCCAGCAGCCAAGTCAATACTGGAAACACCATATATTTT,CASSQVNTGNTIYF
TRBJ1-2,NA,few,TRBV5-1,TGCGCCAGCAGCTCGACTATCATGAATGGCTACACCTTC,CASSSTIMNGYTF
TRBJ2-1,NA,NA,TRBV5-6,TGTGCCAGCAGCTTCAATGAGCAGTTCTTC,CASSFNEQFF
TRBJ2-1,TRBD1,NA,TRBV12-3/TRBV12-4,TGTGCCAGCAGAACCGGGACAGGGGACAATGAGCAGTTCTTC,CASRTGTGDNEQFF
TRBJ1-2,TRBD1,NA,TRBV7-9,TGTGCCAGCAACCCACCAGGACAGGGGGCAAAGAACTATGGCTACACCTTC,CASNPPGQGAKNYGYTF
TRBJ2-3,NA,NA,TRBV7-2,TGTGCCAGCAGCTTAGCATTCGACGGCACAGATACGCAGTATTTT,CASSLAFDGTDTQYF
TRBJ2-1,TRBD2,NA,TRBV10-2,TGCGCCAGCAGTGAACTCCTCGCGGGAGACCGCAATGAGCAGTTCTTC,CASSELLAGDRNEQFF
TRBJ1-5,NA,NA,TRBV7-9,TGTGCCAGCAGCCACGGGGGCAATCAGCCCCGGCATTTT,CASSHGGNQPRHF
TRBJ1-2,TRBD1,NA,TRBV5-4,TGTGCCAGCAGCTCGGGGACAGGCGGGATTTATGGCTACACCTTC,CASSSGTGGIYGYTF
TRBJ1-2,NA,NA,TRBV7-9,TGTGCCAGCACCGTCGGGGGATCTGAAGGCTACACCTTC,CASTVGGSEGYTF
TRBJ2-2,NA,once,TRBV29-1,TGCAGCGTTGTGGAGGGGGACACCGGGGAGCTGTTTTTT,CSVVEGDTGELFF
TRBJ2-1,NA,NA,TRBV7-9,TGTGCCAGCATGCCGGGCAGCTCCTACAATGAGCAGTTCTTC,CASMPGSSYNEQFF
TRBJ1-5,NA,few,TRBV7-9,TGTGCCAGCAGTCCGCCCAATCAGCCCCAGCATTTT,CASSPPNQPQHF
TRBJ1-4,NA,NA,TRBV20-1,TGCAGTGCTAGAGAAGCGGGGCTCGAAAAACTGTTTTTT,CSAREAGLEKLFF
TRBJ1-5,NA,few,TRBV6-4,TGTGCCAGCAGTGAAGCGACGGAGATTCAACCCCAGCATTTT,CASSEATEIQPQHF
TRBJ2-7,TRBD1,NA,TRBV7-3,TGTGCCAGCAGCAAAGACAGGGGGCGGGAGCAGTACTTC,CASSKDRGREQYF
TRBJ2-7,NA,NA,TRBV25-1,TGTGCCAGCAGTGATGTTGGCGCAGGGAACGAGCAGTACTTC,CASSDVGAGNEQYF
TRBJ2-7,TRBD2,NA,TRBV10-2,TGCGCCAGCAGTGGGGGACTAGCGGGGGTACTATACGAGCAGTACTTC,CASSGGLAGVLYEQYF
TRBJ1-4,NA,once,TRBV24-1,TGTGCCACCAGTGATATTGAAGGGCTGGAAAAACTGTTTTTT,CATSDIEGLEKLFF
TRBJ2-2,TRBD2,NA,TRBV29-1,TGCAGCGTGGGACTAGCGGTTAACACCGGGGAGCTGTTTTTT,CSVGLAVNTGELFF
TRBJ2-1,NA,many,TRBV7-6,TGTGCCAGCAGCTTTGGGACCCTCAATGAGCAGTTCTTC,CASSFGTLNEQFF
TRBJ1-6,NA,NA,TRBV2,TGTGCCAGCAGTGAATTTGCAGGGGTCTCACCCCTCCACTTT,CASSEFAGVSPLHF
TRBJ2-3,TRBD2,NA,TRBV6-4,TGTGCCAGCAGTGATGGTATTAGCGGGGTCACAGGTACGCAGTATTTT,CASSDGISGVTGTQYF
TRBJ1-2,NA,NA,TRBV20-1,TGCAGTGCTCAGGGTTTTTCTAACTATGGCTACACCTTC,CSAQGFSNYGYTF
TRBJ2-2,NA,NA,TRBV9,TGTGCCAGCAGCGTAGGGGAAGCCGGGGAGCTGTTTTTT,CASSVGEAGELFF
TRBJ2-5,NA,NA,TRBV6-1,TGTGCCAGCAGTTTTGGGGGCGCCACGGGGGAGACCCAGTACTTC,CASSFGGATGETQYF
TRBJ2-7,TRBD1,NA,TRBV2,TGTGCCAGCACCCAGGACAGGGGGCCAGCCTACGAGCAGTACTTC,CASTQDRGPAYEQYF
TRBJ1-2,TRBD1,NA,TRBV5-1,TGCGCCAGCAGTTCTTACCTCCGGGACAGGGGTAGCTACACCTTC,CASSSYLRDRGSYTF
TRBJ2-7,TRBD2,NA,TRBV7-6,TGTGCCAGCAGCCTCCAACTAGCGGGGGGCCGGAGGAGCTCCTACGAGCAGTACTTC,CASSLQLAGGRRSSYEQYF
TRBJ2-7,NA,NA,TRBV5-5,TGTGCCAGCAGCGAAGGCCCCAGCTCCTACGAGCAGTACTTC,CASSEGPSSYEQYF
TRBJ2-5,TRBD2,NA,TRBV7-2,TGTGCCAGCAGGACTAGCGGGTTAGAGACCCAGTACTTC,CASRTSGLETQYF
TRBJ2-5,TRBD2,NA,TRBV4-1,TGCGCCAGCAGCTCTCAAAGCGGGAGACCCGAAGAGACCCAGTACTTC,CASSSQSGRPEETQYF
TRBJ2-2,NA,NA,TRBV7-2,TGTGCCAGCACCCTTCATTCACCGAACACCGGGGAGCTGTTTTTT,CASTLHSPNTGELFF
TRBJ2-2,NA,few,TRBV25-1,TGTGCCAGCAGCTACCCACGACTAAGGGGGATCGCCGGGGAGCTGTTTTTT,CASSYPRLRGIAGELFF
TRBJ1-1,NA,few,TRBV5-4,TGTGCCAGCAGCTTTGGGAATGAAGCTTTCTTT,CASSFGNEAFF
TRBJ1-4,TRBD1,NA,TRBV20-1,TGCAGTGCTAGTACAGGGGATAAACTGTTTTTT,CSASTGDKLFF
TRBJ2-7,NA,NA,TRBV7-9,TGTGCCAGCAGCCCCCTCTTGGGCCACGGCTACGAGCAGTGCTTC,CASSPLLGHGYEQCF
TRBJ1-2,NA,once,TRBV29-1,TGCAGCGCTGGGCGGGAAGGTGGCTACACCTTC,CSAGREGGYTF
TRBJ1-1,TRBD1,NA,TRBV4-1,TGCGCCAGCAGCCAAGATGACAGGGAAGCTTCCTTT,CASSQDDREASF
TRBJ2-2,NA,NA,TRBV4-2,TGTGCCAGCAGCCGACCAGGGCTGGCGAACACCGGGGAGCTGTTTTTT,CASSRPGLANTGELFF
TRBJ1-2,TRBD1,NA,TRBV24-1,TGTGCCACCAGCCAGGGGGATGGCTACACCTTC,CATSQGDGYTF
TRBJ2-3,TRBD1,NA,TRBV24-1,TGTGCCACCAGTGATGGGACAGGGGTCACAGATACGCAGTATTTT,CATSDGTGVTDTQYF
TRBJ2-7,NA,NA,TRBV12-3/TRBV12-4,TGTGCCAGCAGCTCCCAGGCAGGGTATTACGAGCAGTACTTC,CASSSQAGYYEQYF
TRBJ2-2,TRBD2,NA,TRBV7-7,TGTGCTAGCAGCCCGAGACTAGCGGGGTTGACGAACACCGGGGAGCTGTTTTTT,CASSPRLAGLTNTGELFF
TRBJ1-3,NA,once,TRBV29-1,TGCAGCGTTGAGACCAGGCAAAGCTCTGGAAACACCATATATTTT,CSVETRQSSGNTIYF
TRBJ1-4,TRBD1,NA,TRBV20-1,TGCAGTGCCCTTTTCAGACAGGGAGAAAAACTGTTTTTT,CSALFRQGEKLFF
TRBJ2-5,NA,NA,TRBV10-3,TGTGCCATCAACGGCGGACGCGAAGAGACCCAGTACTTC,CAINGGREETQYF
TRBJ1-2,NA,NA,TRBV2,TGTGCCAGCAGACGGGACACCGGCGGCTATGGCTACACCTTC,CASRRDTGGYGYTF
TRBJ1-5,NA,NA,TRBV7-4,TGTGCCAGCAGCGGCTCCCAGGGGTTGTGGCAGCCCCAGCATTTT,CASSGSQGLWQPQHF